Presented here are 2 T cell receptor beta chains from one specimen sequenced in a study of Graves' ophthalmopathy and Graves' hyperthyroidism. Amplification targeted the TCR beta CDR3 regions, with RNA transcripts as the source material. The workflow started with a first-round RT-PCR run with HTBI primers and then moved on to a second-round multiplex PCR. TCRdb passed the multiplex PCR reads through MiXCR, listing each CDR3 protein once. The sample has about 1.1 million distinct CDR3 sequences, less than 45% seen once. Input material: peripheral blood or thyroid tissue (not recorded which). The source of these receptors is an adult man with Graves' hyperthyroidism.

The rearrangement links TRBV15 to TRBJ2-7, with D tentatively TRBD2 (6 bases). The CDR3 consists of 14 residues. CDR1 LNHNV and CDR2 YYDKDF come from the germline V gene (reference sequence). V was clipped by 9 bases and J by 7 bases, with 22 bases between them. CDR3 sequence (DNA): TGTGCCACAGCCCCCCAGCGGGCGCTCCCGGAGCAGTACTTC. As protein: CATAPQRALPEQYF.

This clonotype occurred a few times. Since no conserved phenylalanine or tryptophan closes the CDR3, a read error is the likely cause. The DNA is left out, because the CDR3 cannot be placed on it with certainty; the CDR3 is given as TCRdb lists it. The genes are TRBV29-1 and TRBJ1-4; TRBD1 is the table's D call, not checked against the DNA. The CDR3 has 10 residues if both end residues are counted. The V gene's germline CDR1 is SQVTM and CDR2 ANQGSEA. The CDR3: CSVDGTGESY.